These T cell receptor beta chains were read from a single sample in a study of cytomegalovirus exposure and HLA in healthy donors. Profiling relied on immunoSEQ multiplex PCR, and the TCRdb table lists in-frame clones only, not all of them. The sample yields 120,000 to 150,000 clones, 60% to 80% seen once. Specimen: PBMCs. The receptors derive from a male donor in good health and CMV-seronegative. Both conserved end residues are part of each CDR3. Fields, in order: V gene, J gene, CDR3 protein.

V gene: TRBV10-3; J gene: TRBJ2-3; CDR3 protein: CAISVQIDTQYF
V gene: TRBV7-2; J gene: TRBJ1-4; CDR3 protein: CASASGWATNEKLFF
V gene: TRBV5-6; J gene: TRBJ2-6; CDR3 protein: CASNSGTGVGSGANVLTF
V gene: TRBV18; J gene: TRBJ2-4; CDR3 protein: CASSEDLAKNIQYF
V gene: TRBV23-1; J gene: TRBJ1-1; CDR3 protein: CASTPGTAEAFF
V gene: TRBV7-2; J gene: TRBJ1-2; CDR3 protein: CASSPRRDNYGYTF
V gene: TRBV4-1; J gene: TRBJ2-3; CDR3 protein: CASSQDGSAGPDTQYF
V gene: TRBV7-2; J gene: TRBJ2-1; CDR3 protein: CASSLLTGYNEQFF
V gene: TRBV2; J gene: TRBJ1-1; CDR3 protein: CASLRGKPTEAFF
V gene: TRBV7-2; J gene: TRBJ1-2; CDR3 protein: CASSQSAWDRGNYGYTF
V gene: TRBV7-3; J gene: TRBJ2-3; CDR3 protein: CASSYRRADTQYF
V gene: TRBV25-1; J gene: TRBJ1-1; CDR3 protein: CASSGQRAFF
V gene: TRBV28; J gene: TRBJ2-2; CDR3 protein: CASSRGLLRGGTGELFF
V gene: TRBV10-1; J gene: TRBJ1-1; CDR3 protein: CASSERVNTEAFF
V gene: TRBV19; J gene: TRBJ2-2; CDR3 protein: CASSIDLFTGELFF
V gene: TRBV7-3; J gene: TRBJ1-1; CDR3 protein: CASSFRRDTEAFF
V gene: TRBV9; J gene: TRBJ1-3; CDR3 protein: CASSDPGTALNTIYF
V gene: TRBV27; J gene: TRBJ2-6; CDR3 protein: CASSLLTSAGANVLTF
V gene: TRBV13; J gene: TRBJ1-6; CDR3 protein: CASVQRLPPLHF
V gene: TRBV9; J gene: TRBJ2-5; CDR3 protein: CASSAEGLETQYF
V gene: TRBV18; J gene: TRBJ1-1; CDR3 protein: CASSPLGTQNTEAFF
V gene: TRBV7-2; J gene: TRBJ2-3; CDR3 protein: CASSLVARRGTDTQYF
V gene: TRBV7-3; J gene: TRBJ2-7; CDR3 protein: CASSLLAGGAYEQYF
V gene: TRBV7-2; J gene: TRBJ2-1; CDR3 protein: CASSLGSSGGSEQFF
V gene: TRBV7-9; J gene: TRBJ2-7; CDR3 protein: CASSSQGSATPEQYF
V gene: TRBV4-1; J gene: TRBJ1-1; CDR3 protein: CASSQPQGAITEAFF
V gene: TRBV6-6; J gene: TRBJ1-1; CDR3 protein: CASSFSMNTEAFF
V gene: TRBV18; J gene: TRBJ1-6; CDR3 protein: CASSPQGATNSPLHF
V gene: TRBV2; J gene: TRBJ2-5; CDR3 protein: CASSEKWGEQYF
V gene: TRBV9; J gene: TRBJ1-3; CDR3 protein: CASSVDSFSGNTIYF
V gene: TRBV2; J gene: TRBJ1-5; CDR3 protein: CASSEALYSNQPQHF
V gene: TRBV15; J gene: TRBJ2-7; CDR3 protein: CATSRGGQGIYEQYF